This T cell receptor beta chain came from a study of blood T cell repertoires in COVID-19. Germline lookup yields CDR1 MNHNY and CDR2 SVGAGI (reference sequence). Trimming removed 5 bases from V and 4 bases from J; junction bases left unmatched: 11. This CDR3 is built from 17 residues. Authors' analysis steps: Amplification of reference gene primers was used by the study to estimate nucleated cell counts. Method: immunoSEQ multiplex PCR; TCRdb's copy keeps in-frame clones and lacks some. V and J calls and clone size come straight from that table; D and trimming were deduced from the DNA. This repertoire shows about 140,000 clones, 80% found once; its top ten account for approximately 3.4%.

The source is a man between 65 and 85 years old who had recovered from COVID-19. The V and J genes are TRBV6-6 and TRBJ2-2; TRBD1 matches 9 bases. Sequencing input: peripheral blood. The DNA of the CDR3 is TGTGCCAGCAGTCCCAGGAACAGGGGGCTGGGCACCGGGGAGCTGTTTTTT. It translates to CASSPRNRGLGTGELFF.